This T cell receptor beta chain was identified in a study of blood T cell repertoires in COVID-19. The CDR3 sequence is 14 residues long. Germline CDR1 is KGHSH and CDR2 is LQKENI. V was pared by 6 bases and J by 0 bases, with 11 bases between. This clone showed up just a few times. In the study's own analysis: Amplification of reference gene primers was used by the study to estimate nucleated cell counts. Profiling relied on immunoSEQ multiplex PCR, and the TCRdb table lists in-frame clones only, not all of them. Clonal size and the V and J genes are those of that table, whereas D and trimming came from the DNA. Of approximately 170,000 clones in the sample, 82% are singletons; the top ten hold 10%.

Sequenced input: peripheral blood. The chain joins TRBV18 to TRBJ1-2; possible D gene TRBD1, 5 bases. The source is a woman over 75 with active or convalescent COVID-19. DNA of the CDR3: TGTGCCAGCTCGATAGACAGCGCTAACTATGGCTACACCTTC. It codes for CASSIDSANYGYTF.